Listed below are T cell receptor beta chains from one sample, sequenced in a study of beta chain features in type 1 diabetes. The protocol was immunoSEQ multiplex PCR, while the TCRdb copy is restricted to in-frame clones and leaves out a portion. The repertoire has hundreds of thousands of clones, roughly 13% of them found once; the top ten carry approximately 0.039%. Sample: naive CD4+ T cells from blood. The source is a man aged 18 to 30 with type 1 diabetes. Both conserved end residues are part of each CDR3. Fields, in order: CDR3 length, J gene, V gene, D gene, clone size, CDR3 DNA, CDR3 protein. A D gene is named only where the DNA matches it firmly. Size values are once, few and many counts, or a class for expanded clones, and some rows have none.

>14|TRBJ2-5|TRBV6-5|-|-
TGTGCCAGCAGTTACCACAGGGAGGGTGAGACCCAGTACTTC
CASSYHREGETQYF
>14|TRBJ1-3|TRBV7-2|-|few
TGTGCCAGCAGCTCCGTAGGCTCTGGAAACACCATATATTTT
CASSSVGSGNTIYF
>17|TRBJ2-3|TRBV6-1|TRBD2|few
TGTGCCAGCAGTGATCTTCTAGCGGGAGGTGGGACAGATACGCAGTATTTT
CASSDLLAGGGTDTQYF
>13|TRBJ1-1|TRBV9|-|few
TGTGCCAGCAGCAAGAGGGGAAGGACTGAAGCTTTCTTT
CASSKRGRTEAFF
>13|TRBJ2-7|TRBV19|TRBD1|few
TGTGCCAGTAGACAGGGGTTTATTGACGAGCAGTACTTC
CASRQGFIDEQYF
>18|TRBJ2-4|TRBV4-1|TRBD2|few
TGCGCCAGCAGCCCTGGACTAGCGGCTGGGCTAGCCAAAAACATTCAGTACTTC
CASSPGLAAGLAKNIQYF
>12|TRBJ2-4|TRBV7-2|-|few
TGTGCCAGCAGCTTAGACAGGGACATTCAGTACTTC
CASSLDRDIQYF
>16|TRBJ2-7|TRBV28|TRBD2|few
TGTGCCAGCAGTTTATCAGGCACGGGGGGGGCCTACGAGCAGTACTTC
CASSLSGTGGAYEQYF
>17|TRBJ2-1|TRBV7-2|TRBD2|-
TGTGCCAGCAGCTTATCCTCGGGACTAGCGGGTGACAATGAGCAGTTCTTC
CASSLSSGLAGDNEQFF
>13|TRBJ2-7|TRBV2|TRBD1|-
TGTGCCAGCACCAGACAGGGACAATTCTGGGGGTACTTC
CASTRQGQFWGYF
>14|TRBJ2-1|TRBV7-2|-|few
TGTGCCAGCAGCTTAGATCCAGGGATTAATGAGCAGTTCTTC
CASSLDPGINEQFF
>13|TRBJ1-3|TRBV30|TRBD1|few
TGTGCCACCGGGACAGCCTCTGGAAACACCATATATTTT
CATGTASGNTIYF
>12|TRBJ2-2|TRBV7-7|-|few
TGTGCTAGCAGCTCCCCTAGCGGGGAGCTGTTTTTT
CASSSPSGELFF
>16|TRBJ2-3|TRBV5-1|TRBD2|-
TGCGCCAGCAGCTCCCGAGGGACTAGCGGCACAGATACGCAGTATTTT
CASSSRGTSGTDTQYF
>11|TRBJ1-3|TRBV30|-|-
TGTGCCCGAGGCAGGGGTTACACCATATATTTT
CARGRGYTIYF
>14|TRBJ2-2|TRBV25-1|-|few
TGTGCCAGCAGTGAACAAGGGTTCACCGGGGAGCTGTTTTTT
CASSEQGFTGELFF
>14|TRBJ2-5|TRBV5-6|-|few
TGTGCCAGCAGCTTCATTCGGGGTGAGGAGACCCAGTACTTC
CASSFIRGEETQYF
>16|TRBJ2-3|TRBV9|-|-
TGTGCCAGCAGCTCCAGCCGTCCAGGTGCCGCGGGGACGCAGTATTTT
CASSSSRPGAAGTQYF
>18|TRBJ2-2|TRBV4-3|TRBD2|few
TGCGCCAGCAGCCAAGAGCTAGCGGGGGTCCCCCGCACCGGGGAGCTGTTTTTT
CASSQELAGVPRTGELFF
>15|TRBJ1-2|TRBV4-3|TRBD1|few
TGCGCCAGCAGCCTCGCCGGGACAGGATTCTATGGCTACACCTTC
CASSLAGTGFYGYTF
>14|TRBJ1-5|TRBV2|-|few
TGTGCCAGCAGTCTCCCCAGGGCGATGGAGCCCCAGCATTTT
CASSLPRAMEPQHF
>14|TRBJ2-3|TRBV19|-|few
TGTGCCACTTCTCCGAGTGTGAGCACAGATACGCAGTATTTT
CATSPSVSTDTQYF
>12|TRBJ1-6|TRBV30|-|-
TGTGCCTGGAGGGCTCGGGATTCACCCCTCCACTTT
CAWRARDSPLHF
>15|TRBJ2-2|TRBV6-5|-|-
TGTGCCAGCAGTTACGGGCACCTAAACACCGGGGAGCTGTTTTTT
CASSYGHLNTGELFF
>14|TRBJ2-7|TRBV28|-|few
TGTGCCAGCGCTGCGCAGGGGCCATCCTACGAGCAGTACTTC
CASAAQGPSYEQYF
>17|TRBJ2-3|TRBV7-2|-|few
TGTGCCAGCAGCTTCCATTGGACAGCCCCTAGCACAGATACGCAGTATTTT
CASSFHWTAPSTDTQYF
>13|TRBJ2-7|TRBV5-1|-|-
TGCGCCAGCAGCTTTGGCGGGCCCAACGAGCAGTACTTC
CASSFGGPNEQYF
>15|TRBJ2-1|TRBV6-5|TRBD2|-
TGTGCCAGCAGTTACACAGGGACTAGCCGGAATGAGCAGTTCTTC
CASSYTGTSRNEQFF
>14|TRBJ1-2|TRBV11-2|TRBD1|-
TGTGCCAGCAGCTTCGGGACAGTTCGGGGTGGCTACACCTTC
CASSFGTVRGGYTF
>16|TRBJ1-6|TRBV25-1|-|few
TGTGCCAGCAGTGAATATCGGTCAGCCTATAATTCACCCCTCCACTTT
CASSEYRSAYNSPLHF
>14|TRBJ2-3|TRBV10-2|TRBD2|-
TGCGCCAGCACCCCGGGACTAAGCACAGATACGCAGTATTTT
CASTPGLSTDTQYF
>13|TRBJ1-5|TRBV30|-|few
TGTGCCTGGAGTGTCGACGGCAATCAGCCCCAGCATTTT
CAWSVDGNQPQHF
>10|TRBJ1-1|TRBV29-1|TRBD1|-
TGCAGCGTCCTGGACAGGCAAGCTTTCTTT
CSVLDRQAFF
>11|TRBJ2-1|TRBV7-9|-|few
TGTGCCAGCAGCCAAGCGTATGAGCAGTTCTTC
CASSQAYEQFF
>17|TRBJ2-1|TRBV14|-|few
TGTGCCAGCAGCCAAGGACGGGATACAAGGGACTACAATGAGCAGTTCTTC
CASSQGRDTRDYNEQFF
>15|TRBJ2-3|TRBV4-3|TRBD1|-
TGCGCCAGCAGCGGCAACAGGGGCTACACAGATACGCAGTATTTT
CASSGNRGYTDTQYF
>17|TRBJ2-6|TRBV19|TRBD2|-
TGTGCCAGTAGTATACTAGCGGGCCCCTCTGGGGCCAACGTCCTGACTTTC
CASSILAGPSGANVLTF
>12|TRBJ1-1|TRBV7-2|-|few
TGTGCCAGCAGCTCTACAGGCACTGAAGCTTTCTTT
CASSSTGTEAFF
>13|TRBJ2-5|TRBV30|-|-
TGTGCCTGGAGTGGAATAGGCGTCGAGACCCAGTACTTC
CAWSGIGVETQYF
>15|TRBJ1-1|TRBV14|-|few
TGTGCCAGCAGCCAAGAACTGGGTAAAGGCACTGAAGCTTTCTTT
CASSQELGKGTEAFF
>15|TRBJ2-7|TRBV6-5|TRBD2|-
TGTGCCAGCAGAACCGGGACTAGCGGCCTTTACGAGCAGTACTTC
CASRTGTSGLYEQYF
>13|TRBJ1-2|TRBV30|TRBD1|few
TGTGCCTGGAGTGTACGACAGGGCCACGGCTACACCTTC
CAWSVRQGHGYTF
>16|TRBJ2-3|TRBV19|-|-
TGTGCCAGTAGTATTCTTGCAGGGGGGTCCACAGATACGCAGTATTTT
CASSILAGGSTDTQYF
>13|TRBJ1-2|TRBV5-4|-|-
TGTGCCAGCAGCCCACAGGAGGTCTTCGGCTACACCTTC
CASSPQEVFGYTF
>16|TRBJ2-5|TRBV27|-|-
TGTGCCAGCAGTTTTTCGGGGCCCTACGCCCAAGAGACCCAGTACTTC
CASSFSGPYAQETQYF
>13|TRBJ2-1|TRBV5-1|-|few
TGCGCCAGCCAACAGCGGGCGGACAATGAGCAGTTCTTC
CASQQRADNEQFF
>15|TRBJ2-3|TRBV6-1|-|-
TGTGCCAGCATTCAACAGGCCCCGGGCACAGATACGCAGTATTTT
CASIQQAPGTDTQYF
>15|TRBJ2-1|TRBV30|-|few
TGTGCCTGCCCCCGGTCGGGGTCCCCCTACAATGAGCAGTTCTTC
CACPRSGSPYNEQFF
>12|TRBJ2-5|TRBV29-1|-|few
TGCAGCGTTGACCGCCGGGGGGAGACCCAGTACTTC
CSVDRRGETQYF
>14|TRBJ1-1|TRBV29-1|-|few
TGCAGCGTTTCACGACTTGAAGAGAACACTGAAGCTTTCTTT
CSVSRLEENTEAFF
>13|TRBJ1-5|TRBV13|-|-
TGTGCCAGCACCTCACAGGGTGGACAGCCCCAGCATTTT
CASTSQGGQPQHF
>13|TRBJ1-2|TRBV25-1|-|-
TGTGCCAGCAGTGAGGATTGGAACTATGGCTACACCTTC
CASSEDWNYGYTF
>15|TRBJ1-2|TRBV18|-|-
TGTGCCAGCTCAACCTCCTCAGGGACCCCCGATGGCTACACCTTC
CASSTSSGTPDGYTF
>14|TRBJ2-3|TRBV5-6|TRBD2|few
TGTGCCACCTTGAGGGAGGGTTCGGAGAATACGCAGTATTTT
CATLREGSENTQYF
>17|TRBJ1-5|TRBV6-1|TRBD1|-
TGTGCCAGCAGTGAAGCGGGACAGGCAACTAGCAATCAGCCCCAGCATTTT
CASSEAGQATSNQPQHF